Sequencing of this T cell receptor (beta chain) was carried out in a study of OX40 agonist ivuxolimab in advanced cancers. Study as a whole: Ivuxolimab, an agonistic anti-OX40 (CD134) antibody, was given to patients. With a range of roughly 20 to 80, age averaged 60 years, and around 83% were male.

Here immunoSEQ multiplex PCR was the method, and the copy in TCRdb shows in-frame clones only, minus some. The sample shows 15,000 or so clones, about four fifths of them seen only once. Germline CDR1 MDHEN, CDR2 SYDVKM. This CDR3 region has 14 residues. Trimming cost V 6 bases and J 1 base, with 13 bases left between them. This material consisted of CD4+ or CD8+ T cells sorted from blood, taken in a trial of the OX40 agonist ivuxolimab. This chain uses TRBV28 with TRBJ2-7, with D tentatively TRBD1 (6 bases). The sequence was collected from an adult with an advanced solid tumor such as melanoma, head and neck, liver or kidney cancer. The CDR3 here is CASSLSGTSYEQYF. The CDR3 coding sequence is TGTGCCAGCAGCCTCTCCGGGACATCCTACGAGCAGTACTTC.